This T cell receptor (beta chain) was sequenced for a study of monozygotic twins with inflammatory bowel disease. After skipping T cell sorting, the authors isolated total RNA from whole blood. Total RNA input per TCR library was about 3.5 ug. Template switching added UMIs carrying a 6-nucleotide sample barcode. TCRdb reanalyzed the 5' RACE reads and collapses them to one entry per CDR3 protein, without DNA. This table holds fewer than 200,000 distinct CDR3 sequences. The CDR3 has 14 amino acids. Germline V gene lookup returns CDR1 SGHAT and CDR2 FQNNGV. The clonotype comes from a human donor with ulcerative colitis or Crohn's disease, or a healthy co-twin of an affected twin (not recorded which). V usage is TRBV11-2 and J usage is TRBJ2-5; TCRdb picks TRBD1, but there is no DNA to check that call. The material sequenced was blood. The CDR3 reads CASSSRTGGETQYF.